A single sample gave rise to the 30 T cell receptor beta chains below, sequenced in a study of read filtering for tumor transcriptome and immune sequencing. Molecular barcoded adaptors covering alpha/delta and beta/gamma chains were used on approximately 400 ng RNA. TCRdb ran MiXCR on the reads and lists one entry per CDR3 protein. This table holds 120,000 or so distinct CDR3 sequences, 10% to 15% found once. The sequencing input was a population of CD138-negative cells sorted from bone marrow. The receptors shown here come from a donor at least 40 years old with multiple myeloma.

This clonotype was seen at least ten times. The chain recombines TRBV6-1 with TRBJ2-3; the D is unclear. With 4 bases removed from V and 8 bases from J, the gap between germline ends came to 10 bases. The CDR3 is made up of 12 amino acids. CDR1 and CDR2 from the germline V gene are MNHNS and SASEGT. CDR3 bases: TGTGCCAGCAGTGTACCTAAGGGTACGCAGTATTTT. This codes for CASSVPKGTQYF.

Remarks on this clonotype: This may stem from a read error, because a much larger clone lies one nucleotide away. The chain combines TRBV10-3 with TRBJ1-2; 12 nucleotides line up with TRBD1. The CDR3 runs to 16 residues. Germline CDR1 ENHRY, CDR2 SYGVKD. The CDR3 DNA sequence: TGTGCCTTCAGTGTGGGACAGGGGGCGCTTGACTATGGCTACACCTTC. Translating gives CAFSVGQGALDYGYTF.

This clonotype was detected many times. The chain joins TRBV5-1 to TRBJ1-4; no reliable D call. Germline lookup yields CDR1 SGHRS and CDR2 YFSETQ. The ends were cut back, 4 bases at V and 8 bases at J, with 12 bases in the middle. The CDR3 runs 13 residues. The CDR3 loop reads CASSPERVEKLFF. Written as DNA, the CDR3 is TGCGCCAGCAGCCCCGAACGGGTAGAAAAACTGTTTTTT.

Note on this clonotype: This is likely an artifact of a read error, given a far larger clone one base away. V usage is TRBV11-2 and J usage is TRBJ2-1; a possible D gene is TRBD2 (5 bases). Germline V gene sequence: CDR1 SGHAT, CDR2 FQNNGV. Trimming removed 5 bases at V and 7 bases at J, with 24 bases between. The CDR3 sequence is 17 residues long. The CDR3 sequence: CASSHGRVGRSTNEQFF. The CDR3 nucleotides are TGTGCCAGCAGCCACGGGCGGGTGGGCCGATCGACGAATGAGCAGTTCTTC.

This clonotype occurred many times. This rearrangement joins TRBV9 to TRBJ2-1; 7 bases are shared with TRBD2. The trim removed 3 bases at V and 0 bases at J, leaving 12 bases unmatched. The CDR3 has 18 amino acids. CDR1 SGDLS and CDR2 YYNGEE come from the germline V gene. The CDR3 DNA reads as TGTGCCAGCAGCGCCCGCGGGAGCGGGGCCTCCTCCTACAATGAGCAGTTCTTC. This sequence encodes CASSARGSGASSYNEQFF.

This clonotype was seen many times. This sequence joins TRBV29-1 and TRBJ1-1, with D uncertain. From germline, CDR1 is SQVTM and CDR2 ANQGSEA. The CDR3 is 13 residues long. V lost 7 bases and J lost 1, with 13 bases in between. In DNA, the CDR3 is TGCAGCGCTTTTGATGGACGGAACACTGAAGCTTTCTTT. Translating it yields CSAFDGRNTEAFF.

This clonotype was counted ten times or more. This may arise from a read error, as a much more abundant clone is one base away. The V gene is TRBV20-1, the J gene TRBJ2-7; 9 bases are shared with TRBD1. The junction had 22 bases not matched to a gene; V was cut back by 5 bases and J by 5 bases. The germline V gene encodes CDR1 DFQATT and CDR2 SNEGSKA (reference sequence). The CDR3 contains 18 residues. The CDR3 DNA reads TGCAGTGCTTCCGCACGGGTGGCCTCCGGGACAGGGTTCGACGAGCAGTACTTC. Protein product: CSASARVASGTGFDEQYF.

This clonotype has at least ten counts. The CDR3 DNA follows: TGTGCCAGCATCGGGACTAGCGGGAGAAGGGATGAGCAGTTCTTC. The encoded protein is CASIGTSGRRDEQFF. The J gene is TRBJ2-1, the V gene TRBV6-1; TRBD2 agrees at 14 bases. The CDR3 is 15 amino acids. Trimming took 7 bases from V and 8 from J; bases not matched to a gene: 7. Germline V gene sequence: CDR1 MNHNS, CDR2 SASEGT.

About this clonotype: A read error may explain this, as a much larger clone is one base away. The chain joins TRBV20-1 to TRBJ2-4; 9 bases match TRBD2. The CDR3 is 12 residues long. Germline V CDR1 and CDR2: DFQATT, SNEGSKA (reference sequence). J gave up 5 bases and V 6 bases, and 2 bases lay outside the gene matches. CDR3 in amino acids: CSAERGENIQYF. CDR3 in DNA: TGCAGTGCAGAGCGGGGGGAAAACATTCAGTACTTC.

The gene calls are TRBV4-1 and TRBJ1-1; D remains unclear. Germline V gene sequence: CDR1 MGHRA, CDR2 YSYEKL. Trimming cost V 3 bases and J 8 bases, with 13 bases left between them. The CDR3 covers 13 residues. CDR3: CASSHEKLTEAFF. As DNA, the CDR3 is TGCGCCAGCAGCCATGAGAAGTTGACCGAAGCTTTCTTT.

In this sample, this clonotype turned up many times. The J gene is TRBJ2-4, the V gene TRBV11-2; a weak D match, TRBD1 (6 bases). Between the trimmed V and J ends, which lost 5 bases and 0 bases, there was a span of 17 bases. Germline loops: CDR1 SGHAT, CDR2 FQNNGV. The CDR3 is 17 residues long. CDR3 sequence (DNA): TGTGCCAGCAGCAGAGGGGGTGTCGGGTTAGCCAAAAACATTCAGTACTTC. This codes for CASSRGGVGLAKNIQYF. The variable domain in full, completed from reference TRBV11-2 and TRBJ2-4, reads EAGVAQSPRYKIIEKRQSVAFWCNPISGHATLYWYQQILGQGPKLLIQFQNNGVVDDSQLPKDRFSAERLKGVDSTLKIQPAKLEDSAVYLCASSRGGVGLAKNIQYFGAGTRLSVL.

This clonotype appeared many times. The V and J genes are TRBV18 and TRBJ2-7, with 8 bases aligning to TRBD1. The CDR3 is made up of 13 amino acids. Germline CDR1 and CDR2: KGHSH and LQKENI. Germline trimming cut 3 bases from V and 5 bases from J; bases unmatched to any gene: 3. The DNA of the CDR3 is TGTGCCAGCTCACCTCAGGGGGCCAACGAGCAGTACTTC. It specifies CASSPQGANEQYF.

In its sample, this clonotype was seen a few times. The DNA of the CDR3 is TGTGCCAGCAGCTTGACAGGGGAGTACAGAAACATTCAGTACTTC. Encoded protein: CASSLTGEYRNIQYF. This rearrangement joins TRBV5-5 to TRBJ2-4; 7 bases are a match to TRBD1. Germline V gene lookup returns CDR1 SGHKS and CDR2 YYEKEE (reference sequence). With 1 base clipped from V and 6 bases from J, the junction kept 7 bases outside the gene matches. This CDR3 region has 15 residues.

This clonotype showed up many times. The chain employs TRBV18 and TRBJ1-1, with 7 bases aligning to TRBD1. The CDR3 runs to 15 residues. The V and J ends lost 1 base and 0 bases, in that order; junction bases with no gene match: 2. CDR1 KGHSH and CDR2 LQKENI come from the germline V gene. CDR3 loop: CASSPQGAVNTEAFF. For the CDR3, the DNA is TGTGCCAGCTCACCACAGGGGGCCGTGAACACTGAAGCTTTCTTT. The full variable domain, its missing parts supplied by reference TRBV18 and TRBJ1-1, is NAGVMQNPRHLVRRRGQEARLRCSPMKGHSHVYWYRQLPEEGLKFMVYLQKENIIDESGMPKERFSAEFPKEGPSILRIQQVVRGDSAAYFCASSPQGAVNTEAFFGQGTRLTVV.

This clonotype was found many times. The chain couples TRBV28 to TRBJ2-7; D is unresolved. The CDR3 length is 11 residues. Germline-derived CDR1 and CDR2 are MDHEN and SYDVKM. The V and J ends lost 3 bases and 5 bases respectively, with 5 bases between them. The CDR3 loop reads CASSFFHEQYF. DNA of the CDR3: TGTGCCAGCAGTTTTTTCCACGAGCAGTACTTC. The full variable domain, completed using reference TRBV28 and TRBJ2-7, is DVKVTQSSRYLVKRTGEKVFLECVQDMDHENMFWYRQDPGLGLRLIYFSYDVKMKEKGDIPEGYSVSREKKERFSLILESASTNQTSMYLCASSFFHEQYFGPGTRLTVT.

Comment on this clonotype: A clone one base away is much larger, so this may be a read error. This sequence joins TRBV4-2 and TRBJ2-7; 13 nucleotides agree with TRBD2. The CDR3 totals 14 residues. Germline CDR1 LGHNA, CDR2 YNFKEQ. CDR3 residues: CVSSRGTSGTEQYF. In DNA form, the CDR3 reads TGTGTCAGCAGCCGAGGGACTAGCGGGACCGAGCAGTACTTC.

This clonotype was counted ten times or more. The genes are TRBV28 and TRBJ1-2; no firm D call. Germline V CDR1 and CDR2: MDHEN, SYDVKM. CDR3 length: 12 residues. V lost 6 bases and J lost 2, with 7 bases in between. For the CDR3, the DNA is TGTGCCAGCAGGTTACAGAACTATGGCTACACCTTC. Encoded protein: CASRLQNYGYTF.

This clonotype has more than one count but fewer than ten. A single base separates this from a much larger clone, so it may be a read error. The chain couples TRBV20-1 to TRBJ2-3; D gene ambiguous. Germline-derived CDR1 and CDR2 are DFQATT and SNEGSKA (reference sequence). The CDR3 is 13 residues long. The CDR3 DNA sequence: TGCAGTGTTCGAGAGGAAAGCACAGATACGCGGTATTTT. It translates to CSVREESTDTRYF.

This clonotype has a count of ten or more. The V and J genes are TRBV18 and TRBJ2-3; 8 nucleotides line up with TRBD1. Germline lookup yields CDR1 KGHSH and CDR2 LQKENI. This CDR3 is built from 15 residues. The trim removed 6 bases at V and 0 bases at J, leaving 5 bases unmatched. DNA for the CDR3: TGTGCCAGCTCGCGGACAGGGATTAGCACAGATACGCAGTATTTT. This codes for CASSRTGISTDTQYF.

This clonotype came up many times. The V call is TRBV20-1, the J call TRBJ2-7; 9 nucleotides align to TRBD1. V lost 6 bases to trimming and J lost 1 base; unmatched junction nucleotides: 1. There are 12 residues in the CDR3. CDR1 is DFQATT and CDR2 is SNEGSKA in the germline V gene (reference sequence). This CDR3 reads CSADRGSYEQYF. The CDR3 DNA is TGCAGTGCAGACAGGGGGTCCTACGAGCAGTACTTC.

In its sample, this clonotype was seen many times. The V gene is TRBV5-5, the J gene TRBJ2-3; the D gene is possibly TRBD1 (5 bases). The CDR3 consists of 14 residues. From germline, CDR1 is SGHKS and CDR2 YYEKEE (reference sequence). The V end lost 0 bases, the J end lost 2 bases, and 7 bases lay between the germline ends. CDR3 in DNA: TGTGCCAGCAGCTTGGACAGGAACACAGATACGCAGTATTTT. The encoded protein is CASSLDRNTDTQYF.

The sample holds many counts of this clonotype. This rearrangement joins TRBV7-8 to TRBJ2-7, with 9 bases fitting TRBD2. CDR3 size: 15 residues. The germline gives CDR1 SGHVS, CDR2 FQNEAQ. The trim removed 1 base at V and 1 base at J, leaving 2 bases unmatched. The CDR3 bases are TGTGCCAGCAGCTTAGACACTAGCGGGTCCTACGAGCAGTACTTC. Its translation is CASSLDTSGSYEQYF.

This clonotype has at least ten counts. The chain is built from TRBV9 and TRBJ2-2; the D is unclear. CDR1 is SGDLS and CDR2 is YYNGEE in the germline V gene. V was clipped by 4 bases and J by 5 bases, with 6 bases between them. The CDR3 runs 12 residues. CDR3 nucleotides: TGTGCCAGCAGCTTGAGAACCGGGGAGCTGTTTTTT. Translating it yields CASSLRTGELFF.

This clonotype occurred a few times. The rearrangement uses TRBV30 and TRBJ1-5; D is possibly TRBD1 (5 bases). There are 13 residues in the CDR3. Trimming took 3 bases from V and 4 from J, leaving 10 bases between them. Germline loops: CDR1 GTSNPN, CDR2 SVGIG (reference sequence). CDR3 DNA sequence: TGTGCCTGGAGCGCTGGGGGGAATCAGCCCCAGCATTTT. It is translated as CAWSAGGNQPQHF.

This clonotype showed up just a few times. One base away lies a much larger clone, so this may be a sequencing read error. This chain joins TRBV7-3 and TRBJ2-3; no clear D. CDR1 is SGHTA and CDR2 is FQGTGA in the germline V gene. The CDR3 is 13 residues long. In DNA, the CDR3 is TGTGCCAACAGCTTAGGCCCGACAGATACGCAGTATTTT. Translation: CANSLGPTDTQYF.

This chain joins TRBV19 and TRBJ2-1; 7 nucleotides line up with TRBD1. CDR1 is LNHDA, CDR2 SQIVND, per germline (reference sequence). The CDR3 runs to 14 residues. V was pared by 7 bases and J by 5 bases, with 8 bases of the junction left unmatched. The CDR3 DNA reads as TGTGCCAGTAAGGCGACAGGGTCCCACAATGAGCAGTTCTTC. Translating gives CASKATGSHNEQFF.

This clonotype has a count of ten or more. This chain connects TRBV7-2 to TRBJ2-5; D tentatively fits TRBD1 or TRBD2 (5 bases each). The germline CDR1 and CDR2 sequences are SGHTA and FQGNSA. CDR3 size: 13 residues. The V end was cut by 4 bases, the J end by 5 bases, with 11 bases between. The CDR3: CASSSGDAETQYF. CDR3 nucleotide sequence: TGTGCCAGCAGCTCCGGGGACGCGGAGACCCAGTACTTC.

In this sample, this clonotype turned up many times. The V gene is TRBV6-1, the J gene TRBJ2-2; perhaps TRBD2 as D (6 bases). The V end lost 6 bases, the J end lost 1 base, and 9 bases lay between the germline ends. The CDR3 has 14 residues. The germline V gene has CDR1 MNHNS and CDR2 SASEGT. In DNA, the CDR3 is TGTGCCAGCAGCCGGACTAAGAACACCGGGGAGCTGTTTTTT. Its translation: CASSRTKNTGELFF.

This clonotype was detected ten times or more. J is TRBJ1-1 and V is TRBV6-5, with D possibly being TRBD1 (6 bases). The ends were cut back, 8 bases at V and 1 base at J, with 11 bases in the middle. CDR3 size: 13 residues. Looked up from germline, CDR1 is MNHEY and CDR2 is SVGAGI. CDR3 sequence reads: CASGTGWNTEAFF. CDR3 DNA: TGTGCCAGCGGTACAGGGTGGAACACTGAAGCTTTCTTT.

This clonotype has a count of ten or more. The chain combines TRBV29-1 with TRBJ2-3; D is possibly TRBD2 (6 bases). The germline V and J ends were trimmed by 4 bases and 1 base, with 6 bases remaining between them. The CDR3 consists of 12 residues. CDR1 SQVTM and CDR2 ANQGSEA come from the germline V gene. The CDR3 sequence: CSVAGGTDTQYF. CDR3 sequence (DNA): TGCAGCGTTGCGGGGGGCACAGATACGCAGTATTTT.